This T cell receptor (beta chain) derives from a study of shared clonotypes between healthy human individuals. About the study: Ranging from 18 to 49 in age, donors were a couple of women and a few men.

Only Caucasian adults living in Nashville, Tennessee served as donors. This clone was detected once. Its antigen is unknown. Per the original methods: ImmunoSEQ sequences covered only the junction and lacked quality scores; filtering therefore differed. Only in-frame clones appear in the TCRdb table, and some are missing; sequencing was by immunoSEQ multiplex PCR. The V and J calls and clone size come from that table; D and trimming were worked out from the DNA. The profile shows about 1.1 million clones, around 78% of them singletons. Study observations and caveats: Sorted-subset sequencing, rarefaction showed, was incomplete despite large depth.

The receptor was derived from a man younger than 30 in good health. Some clones in this sample may be carry-over from other donors' samples. Material for sequencing was memory CD4+ T cells from PBMCs. The subset was: CD45RA-negative fraction.

CDR3 region: CASSSPRASSYNEQFF. The CDR3 DNA sequence: TGTGCCAGCAGCTCACCCCGGGCTAGCTCCTACAATGAGCAGTTCTTC. This sequence joins TRBV25-1 and TRBJ2-1; no firm D call. V lost 6 bases and J 0 bases, leaving 15 bases between the germline ends. Germline V gene sequence: CDR1 MGHDK, CDR2 SYGVNS. The length of the CDR3 is 16 residues.